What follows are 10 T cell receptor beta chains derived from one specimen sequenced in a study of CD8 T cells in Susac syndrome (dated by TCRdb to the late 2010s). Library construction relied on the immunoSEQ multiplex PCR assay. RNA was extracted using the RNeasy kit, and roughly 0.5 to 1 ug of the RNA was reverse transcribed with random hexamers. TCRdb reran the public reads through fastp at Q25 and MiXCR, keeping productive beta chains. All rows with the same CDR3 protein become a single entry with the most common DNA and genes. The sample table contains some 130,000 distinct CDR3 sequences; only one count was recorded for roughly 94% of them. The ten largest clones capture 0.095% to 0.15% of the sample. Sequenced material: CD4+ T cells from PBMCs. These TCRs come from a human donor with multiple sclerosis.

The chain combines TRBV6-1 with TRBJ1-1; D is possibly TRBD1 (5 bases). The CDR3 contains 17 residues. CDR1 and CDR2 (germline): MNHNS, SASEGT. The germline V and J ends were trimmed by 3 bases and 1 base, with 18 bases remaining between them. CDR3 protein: CASSEGRALEKNTEAFF. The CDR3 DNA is TGTGCCAGCAGTGAGGGCAGGGCCCTAGAGAAGAACACTGAAGCTTTCTTT.

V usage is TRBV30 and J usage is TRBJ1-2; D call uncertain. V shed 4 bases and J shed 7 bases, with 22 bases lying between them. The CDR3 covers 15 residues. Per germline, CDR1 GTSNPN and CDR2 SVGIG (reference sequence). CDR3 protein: CAWTLGPNAFSGYTF. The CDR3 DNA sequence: TGTGCCTGGACCCTCGGGCCTAACGCCTTTAGTGGCTACACCTTC.

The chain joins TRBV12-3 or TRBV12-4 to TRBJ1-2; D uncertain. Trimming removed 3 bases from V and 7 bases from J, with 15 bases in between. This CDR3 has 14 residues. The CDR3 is CASSLSLGIFGYTF. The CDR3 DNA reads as TGTGCCAGCAGTTTGAGTCTCGGGATTTTTGGCTACACCTTC.

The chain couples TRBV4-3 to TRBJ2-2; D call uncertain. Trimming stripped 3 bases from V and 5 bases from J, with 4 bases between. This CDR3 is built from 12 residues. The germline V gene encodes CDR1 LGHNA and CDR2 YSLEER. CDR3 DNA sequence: TGCGCCAGCAGCCACGGGACCGGGGAGCTGTTTTTT. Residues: CASSHGTGELFF.

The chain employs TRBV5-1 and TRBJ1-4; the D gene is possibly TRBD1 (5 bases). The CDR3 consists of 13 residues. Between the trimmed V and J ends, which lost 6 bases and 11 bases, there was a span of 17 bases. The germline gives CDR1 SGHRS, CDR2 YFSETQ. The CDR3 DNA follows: TGCGCCAGCACCCGATCATCGACAGAGAAACTGTTTTTT. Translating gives CASTRSSTEKLFF. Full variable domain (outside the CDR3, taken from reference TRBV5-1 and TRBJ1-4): KAGVTQTPRYLIKTRGQQVTLSCSPISGHRSVSWYQQTPGQGLQFLFEYFSETQRNKGNFPGRFSGRQFSNSRSEMNVSTLELGDSALYLCASTRSSTEKLFFGSGTQLSVL.

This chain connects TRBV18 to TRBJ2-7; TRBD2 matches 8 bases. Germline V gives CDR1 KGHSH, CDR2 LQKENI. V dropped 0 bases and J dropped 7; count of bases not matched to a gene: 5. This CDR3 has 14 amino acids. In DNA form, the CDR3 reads TGTGCCAGCTCACCACCGCGGGAGGCAAGGGAGCAGTACTTC. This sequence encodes CASSPPREAREQYF.

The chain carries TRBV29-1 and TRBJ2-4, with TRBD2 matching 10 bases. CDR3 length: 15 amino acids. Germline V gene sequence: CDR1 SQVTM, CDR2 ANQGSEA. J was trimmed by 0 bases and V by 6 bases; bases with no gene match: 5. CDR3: CSVVSGGIAKNIQYF. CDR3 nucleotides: TGCAGCGTAGTTAGCGGGGGGATAGCCAAAAACATTCAGTACTTC.

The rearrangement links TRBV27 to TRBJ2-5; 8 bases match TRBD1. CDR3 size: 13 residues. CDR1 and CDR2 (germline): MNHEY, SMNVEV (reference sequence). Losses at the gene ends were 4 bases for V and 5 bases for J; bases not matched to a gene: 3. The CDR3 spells CASSWTGMETQYF. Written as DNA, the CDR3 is TGTGCCAGCAGTTGGACAGGGATGGAGACCCAGTACTTC.

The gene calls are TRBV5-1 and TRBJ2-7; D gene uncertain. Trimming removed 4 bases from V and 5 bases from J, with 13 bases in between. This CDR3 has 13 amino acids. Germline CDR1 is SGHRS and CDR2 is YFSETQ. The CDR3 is CASSADRVDEQYF. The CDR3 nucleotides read TGCGCCAGCAGCGCAGATCGCGTCGACGAGCAGTACTTC.

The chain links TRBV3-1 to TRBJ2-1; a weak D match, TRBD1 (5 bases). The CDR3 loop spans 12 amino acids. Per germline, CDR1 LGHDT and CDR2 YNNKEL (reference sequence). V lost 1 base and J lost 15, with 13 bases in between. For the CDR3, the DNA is TGTGCCAGCAGCCAAGTTGCCAGGGATCGGTTCTTC. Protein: CASSQVARDRFF.